What follows are 28 T cell receptor beta chains derived from one specimen sequenced in a study of T cell repertoires and HLA-DP antigens. Their cognate antigens are unknown. Clones were sequenced by immunoSEQ multiplex PCR, and TCRdb holds only the in-frame ones, with some missing. The data show approximately 100,000 clones, roughly nine tenths seen once. The specimen was CD4+ T cells from PBMCs. The receptors were gathered from a man in his fifties in good health and CMV-seronegative.

The chain recombines TRBV18 with TRBJ2-7, with 7 bases that match TRBD2. CDR3 length: 16 residues. Germline-derived CDR1 and CDR2 are KGHSH and LQKENI. V lost 4 bases and J lost 9; bases outside the gene matches: 18. The CDR3 here is CASSLNPSGASTMQYF. The CDR3 DNA follows: TGTGCCAGCTCACTAAATCCAAGCGGGGCGAGTACGATGCAGTACTTC.

As to this clone: The identical CDR3 is also encoded by other nucleotide sequences in the sample. This CDR3 reads CASSLTYEQYF. As DNA, the CDR3 is TGTGCCAGCAGTTTAACTTACGAGCAGTACTTC. J is TRBJ2-7 and V is TRBV28; D is unresolved. Trimming stripped 2 bases from V and 4 bases from J, with 3 bases between. The CDR3 sequence is 11 residues long. CDR1 is MDHEN and CDR2 is SYDVKM in the germline V gene.

The chain combines TRBV30 with TRBJ1-2, with no clear D. This CDR3 is built from 15 residues. V was clipped by 2 bases and J by 0 bases, with 13 bases between them. Germline V gene lookup returns CDR1 GTSNPN and CDR2 SVGIG (reference sequence). CDR3 residues: CAWSSKIGSNYGYTF. The DNA for the CDR3 is TGTGCCTGGAGTTCAAAAATCGGGTCTAACTATGGCTACACCTTC.

The genes are TRBV18 and TRBJ2-5; a weak D match, TRBD2 (7 bases). V lost 2 bases and J 5 bases, leaving 15 bases between the germline ends. The CDR3 is made up of 15 amino acids. Germline CDR1 KGHSH, CDR2 LQKENI. The CDR3 loop reads CASSPDWGGGETQYF. CDR3 DNA: TGTGCCAGCTCACCAGACTGGGGGGGCGGCGAGACCCAGTACTTC.

CDR3 in amino acids: CASSVPMGGLAGTGELFF. As DNA, the CDR3 is TGTGCCAGCAGCGTCCCAATGGGGGGGCTAGCGGGGACCGGGGAGCTGTTTTTT. V and J are TRBV9 and TRBJ2-2, with 9 positions matching TRBD2. The CDR3 sequence is 18 residues long. Germline CDR1 is SGDLS and CDR2 is YYNGEE. Unmatched junction bases numbered 13, after V lost 2 bases and J lost 5 bases.

The V and J genes are TRBV2 and TRBJ1-6; D perhaps matches TRBD1 (5 bases). The germline gives CDR1 SNHLY, CDR2 FYNNEI. CDR3 size: 15 residues. The V end was cut by 3 bases, the J end by 8 bases, with 14 bases between. Here the CDR3 DNA reads TGTGCCAGCAGTGAGGCGGAGGGACCCTATTCACCCCTCCACTTT. Translating gives CASSEAEGPYSPLHF. The complete variable domain, with remaining parts taken from reference TRBV2 and TRBJ1-6, reads EPEVTQTPSHQVTQMGQEVILRCVPISNHLYFYWYRQILGQKVEFLVSFYNNEISEKSEIFDDQFSVERPDGSNFTLKIRSTKLEDSAMYFCASSEAEGPYSPLHFGNGTRLTVT.

V and J are TRBV6-5 and TRBJ1-1; 11 bases are a match to TRBD1. Trimming cost V 7 bases and J 4 bases; bases outside gene matches: 8. CDR1 is MNHEY and CDR2 is SVGAGI in the germline V gene. The length of the CDR3 is 15 residues. The CDR3 loop reads CASTTVGTGGTEAFF. CDR3 in DNA: TGTGCCAGCACCACGGTCGGGACAGGGGGCACTGAAGCTTTCTTT.

The chain has TRBV10-2 and TRBJ1-4; no firm D call. The CDR3 is made up of 17 amino acids. Trimming took off 0 bases at V and 5 bases at J, with 16 bases between the two ends. CDR1 WSHSY and CDR2 SAAADI come from the germline V gene. This CDR3 reads CASSESLPRAINEKLFF. Written as DNA, the CDR3 is TGCGCCAGCAGTGAGTCGCTTCCAAGGGCTATAAATGAAAAACTGTTTTTT.

V and J are TRBV14 and TRBJ1-2; 7 bases fit TRBD1. The J segment lost 4 bases and the V segment lost 3 bases, leaving 5 bases of the junction unmatched. From germline, CDR1 is SGHDN and CDR2 FVKESK. The CDR3 loop spans 14 amino acids. Here the CDR3 DNA reads TGTGCCAGCAGCCACCGGGACAGCATCTATGGCTACACCTTC. This encodes CASSHRDSIYGYTF. The full variable domain, in which reference TRBV14 and TRBJ1-2 provide the parts outside the CDR3, is EAGVTQFPSHSVIEKGQTVTLRCDPISGHDNLYWYRRVMGKEIKFLLHFVKESKQDESGMPNNRFLAERTGGTYSTLKVQPAELEDSGVYFCASSHRDSIYGYTFGSGTRLTVV.

The V gene is TRBV28, the J gene TRBJ2-1, with D possibly matching TRBD1 (6 bases). Germline CDR1 and CDR2: MDHEN and SYDVKM. Trimming left V 4 bases short and J 9 bases short, with 22 bases between. The CDR3 loop spans 16 amino acids. The CDR3 nucleotides are TGTGCCAGCAGTTCTTCTTCCGGGACACAATTCGCTGAGCAGTTCTTC. Encoded protein: CASSSSSGTQFAEQFF.

V is TRBV7-9 and J is TRBJ2-5; D might be TRBD1 (6 bases). CDR1 is SEHNR and CDR2 is FQNEAQ in the germline V gene (reference sequence). The length of the CDR3 is 15 residues. Trimming shortened V by 11 bases and J by 1 base, and 20 bases separated the two germline ends. CDR3 in amino acids: CAATTPPGAQETQYF. CDR3 DNA: TGTGCCGCCACTACCCCCCCAGGGGCCCAAGAGACCCAGTACTTC.

This clone was counted once. The CDR3: CASSQAGESGYTF. The CDR3 DNA sequence: TGTGCCAGCAGCCAAGCAGGGGAGAGTGGCTACACCTTC. The chain combines TRBV4-2 with TRBJ1-2; D possibly corresponds to TRBD1 (6 bases). CDR3 length: 13 amino acids. The germline V gene encodes CDR1 LGHNA and CDR2 YNFKEQ. With 1 base removed from V and 7 bases from J, the gap between germline ends came to 10 bases.

This chain connects TRBV5-1 to TRBJ1-1; 9 bases map to TRBD1. Losses at the gene ends were 5 bases for V and 3 bases for J; bases not matched to a gene: 17. From germline, CDR1 is SGHRS and CDR2 YFSETQ. This CDR3 has 18 amino acids. As DNA, the CDR3 is TGCGCCAGCAGGCACACAGGGGGCAGGGTCGACAAGGACACTGAAGCTTTCTTT. Amino acids: CASRHTGGRVDKDTEAFF.

The J gene is TRBJ2-7, the V gene TRBV6-5; D ambiguous. CDR1 is MNHEY, CDR2 SVGAGI, per germline. This CDR3 has 13 residues. The ends were cut back, 2 bases at V and 3 bases at J, with 8 bases in the middle. CDR3 amino acids: CASSYANSYEQYF. The CDR3 nucleotides read TGTGCCAGCAGTTACGCGAACAGCTACGAGCAGTACTTC.

The chain carries TRBV6-5 and TRBJ1-5; 10 bases line up with TRBD1. The V segment lost 6 bases and the J segment 5 bases; nucleotides outside the gene matches: 4. CDR1 MNHEY and CDR2 SVGAGI come from the germline V gene. There are 14 residues in the CDR3. CDR3 sequence (DNA): TGTGCCAGCAGCCGACAGGGGGCGGATCAGCCCCAGCATTTT. This codes for CASSRQGADQPQHF.

J is TRBJ2-2 and V is TRBV11-3; D unresolved. This CDR3 region has 12 residues. In germline, CDR1 is SGHNT, CDR2 YENEEA. The ends were cut back, 2 bases at V and 3 bases at J, with 1 base in the middle. The DNA for the CDR3 is TGTGCCAGCAGCTTATACACCGGGGAGCTGTTTTTT. Translated: CASSLYTGELFF.

The DNA for the CDR3 is TGTGCCAGCAGCTTGGGGACTCCGGGGAATGACATTCAGTACTTC. Residues: CASSLGTPGNDIQYF. This chain connects TRBV5-4 to TRBJ2-4, with D maybe TRBD2 (5 bases). Germline V gene lookup returns CDR1 SGHNT and CDR2 YYREEE (reference sequence). This CDR3 spans 15 amino acids. Trimming cost V 0 bases and J 8 bases, with 15 bases left between them. The whole variable domain, remainder taken from reference TRBV5-4 and TRBJ2-4, is ETGVTQSPTHLIKTRGQQVTLRCSSQSGHNTVSWYQQALGQGPQFIFQYYREEENGRGNFPPRFSGLQFPNYSSELNVNALELDDSALYLCASSLGTPGNDIQYFGAGTRLSVL.

The chain couples TRBV19 to TRBJ1-5; TRBD1 is a possible D gene (5 bases). Germline CDR1 is LNHDA and CDR2 is SQIVND (reference sequence). The CDR3 sequence is 15 residues long. V was shortened by 10 bases and J by 1 base, with 17 bases between the two germline ends. The CDR3 region has the DNA TGTGCCACCGCCCAGCGGGGGGGGAGCAATCAGCCCCAGCATTTT. Translating it yields CATAQRGGSNQPQHF. The variable domain in full, with the rest retrieved from reference TRBV19 and TRBJ1-5, is DGGITQSPKYLFRKEGQNVTLSCEQNLNHDAMYWYRQDPGQGLRLIYYSQIVNDFQKGDIAEGYSVSREKKESFPLTVTSAQKNPTAFYLCATAQRGGSNQPQHFGDGTRLSIL.

This clone appeared once. V and J are TRBV5-1 and TRBJ1-2, with 9 nucleotides matching TRBD1. Per the germline V gene, CDR1 is SGHRS and CDR2 is YFSETQ. The J segment lost 3 bases and the V segment lost 4 bases, leaving 7 bases of the junction unmatched. This CDR3 is 15 amino acids long. The CDR3 nucleotides read TGCGCCAGCAGCAAAACAGGGGGCGAGTACTATGGCTACACCTTC. This gives the protein CASSKTGGEYYGYTF.

CDR3 protein: CASSDGQGRNYGYTF. The CDR3 DNA reads TGTGCCAGCAGCGACGGACAGGGGAGGAACTATGGCTACACCTTC. The chain carries TRBV9 and TRBJ1-2, with 9 nucleotides matching TRBD1. Germline V CDR1 and CDR2: SGDLS, YYNGEE. V was clipped by 3 bases and J by 2 bases; unmatched bases: 5. The CDR3 is made up of 15 amino acids.

The V call is TRBV18, the J call TRBJ2-5; D assignment may be TRBD1 or TRBD2 (5 bases each). V was pared by 4 bases and J by 4 bases, with 10 bases between. Per the germline V gene, CDR1 is KGHSH and CDR2 is LQKENI. The CDR3 extends over 13 amino acids. The DNA for the CDR3 is TGTGCCAGCTCACGAGGGGCGGGAGAGACCCAGTACTTC. The encoded protein is CASSRGAGETQYF.

This chain uses TRBV7-2 with TRBJ2-5; 9 bases line up with TRBD1. This CDR3 is 15 amino acids long. Germline V gene lookup returns CDR1 SGHTA and CDR2 FQGNSA. The V and J ends lost 3 bases and 2 bases, in that order; junction bases with no gene match: 4. CDR3 nucleotides: TGTGCCAGCAGCTTCGGACAGGGGAGTCAAGAGACCCAGTACTTC. This translates into CASSFGQGSQETQYF.

The gene calls are TRBV10-3 and TRBJ1-2; 7 bases are a match to TRBD1. CDR3 length: 11 amino acids. The germline V gene encodes CDR1 ENHRY and CDR2 SYGVKD. V was pared by 10 bases and J by 3 bases, with 2 bases of the junction left unmatched. CDR3 sequence: CATGTDYGYTF. For the CDR3, the DNA is TGTGCCACCGGGACAGACTATGGCTACACCTTC.

The V and J genes are TRBV6-6 and TRBJ1-3; 7 bases fit TRBD1. Trimming at V came to 8 bases and at J to 4 bases, leaving 8 bases not matched to a gene. The CDR3 sequence is 14 residues long. Per the germline V gene, CDR1 is MNHNY and CDR2 is SVGAGI (reference sequence). As DNA, the CDR3 is TGTGCCAGCTCCATGACAGGGAAAGGAAACACCATATATTTT. It codes for CASSMTGKGNTIYF.

The chain recombines TRBV18 with TRBJ2-1, with D maybe TRBD2 (6 bases). V was clipped by 3 bases and J by 6 bases, with 12 bases between them. From germline, CDR1 is KGHSH and CDR2 LQKENI. The CDR3 runs to 14 residues. Here the CDR3 DNA reads TGTGCCAGCTCACCCCGGGGGACGGGCAATGAGCAGTTCTTC. Amino acid sequence: CASSPRGTGNEQFF.

The V call is TRBV7-2, the J call TRBJ2-1; 11 bases are shared with TRBD1. CDR1 is SGHTA, CDR2 FQGNSA, per germline. The CDR3 runs 14 residues. Trimming removed 2 bases from V and 10 bases from J; junction bases left unmatched: 4. The CDR3 loop is CASSLRTGGAEQFF. CDR3 nucleotides: TGTGCCAGCAGCTTAAGGACAGGGGGCGCCGAGCAGTTCTTC.

This clone was observed a few times. J is TRBJ1-5 and V is TRBV28, with a possible D match to TRBD1 (5 bases). This CDR3 is 15 amino acids long. The V end lost 4 bases, the J end lost 7 bases, and 17 bases lay between the germline ends. Germline-derived CDR1 and CDR2 are MDHEN and SYDVKM. Here the CDR3 reads CASSWGARGVQPQHF. The DNA for the CDR3 is TGTGCCAGCAGTTGGGGAGCCAGAGGGGTACAGCCCCAGCATTTT.

This chain links TRBV5-1 with TRBJ2-2; D unclear. CDR3 length equals 13 residues. Germline CDR1 SGHRS, CDR2 YFSETQ. V dropped 3 bases and J dropped 5 bases, with 8 bases sitting between them. CDR3 in amino acids: CASSWSGTGELFF. In nucleotides, the CDR3 is TGCGCCAGCAGCTGGTCCGGGACCGGGGAGCTGTTTTTT.